This is a list of T cell receptor beta chains from one sample in a study of blood T cell repertoires in COVID-19. Some clones are missing from TCRdb's copy, which holds only in-frame ones; the method was immunoSEQ multiplex PCR. Altogether approximately 210,000 clones are present, under 90% being singletons, with the ten largest covering approximately 20%. Sequencing was performed on peripheral blood. The receptors were sampled from a man aged 25 to 40 with active or convalescent COVID-19. CDR3s include the opening cysteine and the closing phenylalanine or tryptophan.

V | CDR3
TRBV12-3/TRBV12-4 | CASSLKGVQPQHF
TRBV27 | CASSAAGSGNTIYF
TRBV5-8 | CASSRGQNTEAFF
TRBV10-3 | CAIRETGTDQPQHF
TRBV6-4 | CASSDSSLGQGGSTNEKLFF
TRBV24-1 | CATRGNRGETQYF
TRBV30 | CAWGEWTAEAFF
TRBV7-8 | CASRRELDNSPLHF
TRBV9 | CASSSAGELFF
TRBV5-1 | CASSLALAGGLEQYF
TRBV10-3 | CATKTSGEYNEQFF
TRBV6-5 | CASSAKLGGPYEQYF
TRBV29-1 | CSVEEGISYEQYF
TRBV6-6 | CASSSPGGQMGTQYF
TRBV4-1 | CASSQVGGGGTYEQYF
TRBV6-5 | CASRVKGISPLHF
TRBV11-3 | CASSLDGQGACGNTIYF